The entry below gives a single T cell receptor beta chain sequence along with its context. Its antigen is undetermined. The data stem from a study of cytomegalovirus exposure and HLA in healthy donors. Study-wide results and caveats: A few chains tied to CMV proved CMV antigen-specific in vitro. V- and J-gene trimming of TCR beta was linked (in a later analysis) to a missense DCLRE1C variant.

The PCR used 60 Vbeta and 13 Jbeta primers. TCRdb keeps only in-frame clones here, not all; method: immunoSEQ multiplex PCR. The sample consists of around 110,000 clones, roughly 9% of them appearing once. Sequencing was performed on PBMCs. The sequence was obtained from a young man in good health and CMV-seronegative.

CDR3: CASAAGGNSGNTIYF. DNA for the CDR3: TGTGCCAGCGCGGCCGGGGGGAACTCTGGAAACACCATATATTTT. The rearrangement uses TRBV2 and TRBJ1-3; D perhaps matches TRBD1 (5 bases). CDR3 length: 15 residues. CDR1 and CDR2 from the germline V gene are SNHLY and FYNNEI. Between the trimmed V and J ends, which lost 8 bases and 0 bases, there was a span of 14 bases.